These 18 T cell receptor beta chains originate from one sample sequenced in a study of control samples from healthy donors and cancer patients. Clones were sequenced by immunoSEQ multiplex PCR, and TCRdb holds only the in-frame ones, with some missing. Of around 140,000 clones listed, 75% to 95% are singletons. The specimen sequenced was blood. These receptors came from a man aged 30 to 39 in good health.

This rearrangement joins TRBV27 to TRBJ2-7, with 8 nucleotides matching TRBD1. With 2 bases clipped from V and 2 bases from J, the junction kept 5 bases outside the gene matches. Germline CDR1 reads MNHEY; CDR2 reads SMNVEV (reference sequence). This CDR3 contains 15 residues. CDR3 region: CASSLRDRPPYEQYF. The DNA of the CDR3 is TGTGCCAGCAGTTTAAGGGACAGGCCTCCCTACGAGCAGTACTTC.

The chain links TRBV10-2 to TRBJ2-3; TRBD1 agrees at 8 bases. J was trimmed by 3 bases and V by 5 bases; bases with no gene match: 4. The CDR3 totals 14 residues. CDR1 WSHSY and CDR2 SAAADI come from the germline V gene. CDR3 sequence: CASSSQGATDTQYF. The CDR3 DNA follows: TGCGCCAGCAGTTCTCAGGGGGCTACAGATACGCAGTATTTT.

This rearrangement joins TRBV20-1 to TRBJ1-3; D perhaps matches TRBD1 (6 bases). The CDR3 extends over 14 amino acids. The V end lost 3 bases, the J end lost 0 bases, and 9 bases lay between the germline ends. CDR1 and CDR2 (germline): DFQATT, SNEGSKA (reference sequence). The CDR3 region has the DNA TGCAGTGCTAGTATACAGGGCTCTGGAAACACCATATATTTT. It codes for CSASIQGSGNTIYF.

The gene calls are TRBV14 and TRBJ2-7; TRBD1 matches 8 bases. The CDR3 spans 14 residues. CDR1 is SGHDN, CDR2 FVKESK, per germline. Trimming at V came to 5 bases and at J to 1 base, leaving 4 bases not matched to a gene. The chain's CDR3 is CASSYRTGSYEQYF. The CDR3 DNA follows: TGTGCCAGCAGCTACCGGACAGGGTCCTACGAGCAGTACTTC. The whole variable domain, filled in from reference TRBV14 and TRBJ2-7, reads EAGVTQFPSHSVIEKGQTVTLRCDPISGHDNLYWYRRVMGKEIKFLLHFVKESKQDESGMPNNRFLAERTGGTYSTLKVQPAELEDSGVYFCASSYRTGSYEQYFGPGTRLTVT.

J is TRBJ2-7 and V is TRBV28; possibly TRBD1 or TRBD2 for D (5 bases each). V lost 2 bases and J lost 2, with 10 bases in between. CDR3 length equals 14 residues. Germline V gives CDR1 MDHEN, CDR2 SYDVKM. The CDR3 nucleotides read TGTGCCAGCAGTTTAATTGAGGGGCCCTACGAGCAGTACTTC. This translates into CASSLIEGPYEQYF.

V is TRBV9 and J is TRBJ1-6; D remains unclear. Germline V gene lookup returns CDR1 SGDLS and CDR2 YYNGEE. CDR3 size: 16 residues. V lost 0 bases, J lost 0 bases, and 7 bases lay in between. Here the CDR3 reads CASSVGGSSYNSPLHF. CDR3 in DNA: TGTGCCAGCAGCGTAGGCGGTAGCTCCTATAATTCACCCCTCCACTTT. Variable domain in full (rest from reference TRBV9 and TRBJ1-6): DSGVTQTPKHLITATGQRVTLRCSPRSGDLSVYWYQQSLDQGLQFLIQYYNGEERAKGNILERFSAQQFPDLHSELNLSSLELGDSALYFCASSVGGSSYNSPLHFGNGTRLTVT.

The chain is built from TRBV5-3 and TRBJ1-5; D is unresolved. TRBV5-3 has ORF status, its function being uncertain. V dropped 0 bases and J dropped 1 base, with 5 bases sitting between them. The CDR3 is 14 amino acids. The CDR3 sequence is CARSLERSNQPQHF. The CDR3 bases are TGTGCCAGAAGCTTGGAAAGGAGCAATCAGCCCCAGCATTTT.

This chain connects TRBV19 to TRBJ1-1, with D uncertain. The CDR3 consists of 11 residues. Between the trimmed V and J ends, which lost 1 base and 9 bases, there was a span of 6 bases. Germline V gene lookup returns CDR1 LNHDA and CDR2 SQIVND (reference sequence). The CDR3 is CASSIAGQAFF. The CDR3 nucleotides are TGTGCCAGTAGTATAGCTGGTCAAGCTTTCTTT.

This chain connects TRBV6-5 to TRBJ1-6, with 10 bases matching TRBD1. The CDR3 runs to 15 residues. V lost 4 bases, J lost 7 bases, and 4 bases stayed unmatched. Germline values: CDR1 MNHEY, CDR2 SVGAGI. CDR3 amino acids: CASSFSGQGNSPLHF. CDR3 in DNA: TGTGCCAGCAGTTTTTCGGGACAGGGGAATTCACCCCTCCACTTT.

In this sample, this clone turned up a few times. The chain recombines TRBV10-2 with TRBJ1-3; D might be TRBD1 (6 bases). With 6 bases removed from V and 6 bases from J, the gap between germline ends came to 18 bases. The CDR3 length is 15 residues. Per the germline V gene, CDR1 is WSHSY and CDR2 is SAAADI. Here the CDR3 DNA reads TGCGCCAGCAGGATCGGGACATCGGACGAAAACACCATATATTTT. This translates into CASRIGTSDENTIYF.

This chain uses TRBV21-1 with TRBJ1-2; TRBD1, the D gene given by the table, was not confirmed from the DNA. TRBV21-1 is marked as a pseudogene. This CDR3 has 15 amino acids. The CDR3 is CASSKGAGANYGYTF. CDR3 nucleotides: TGTGCCAGCAGCAAAGGGGCAGGGGCAAACTATGGCTACACCTTC.

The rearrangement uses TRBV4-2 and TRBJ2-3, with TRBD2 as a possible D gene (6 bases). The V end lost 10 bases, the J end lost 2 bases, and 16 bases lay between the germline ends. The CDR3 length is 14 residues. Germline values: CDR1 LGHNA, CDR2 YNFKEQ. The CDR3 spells CATRDGGNTDTQYF. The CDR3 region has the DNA TGTGCCACCCGGGACGGAGGGAACACAGATACGCAGTATTTT.

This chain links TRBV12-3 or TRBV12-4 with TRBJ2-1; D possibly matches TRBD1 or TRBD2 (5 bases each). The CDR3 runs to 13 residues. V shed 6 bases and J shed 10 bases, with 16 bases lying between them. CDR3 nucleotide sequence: TGTGCCAGCAGCAAAGATGAGGGGCACGAGCAGTTCTTC. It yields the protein CASSKDEGHEQFF.

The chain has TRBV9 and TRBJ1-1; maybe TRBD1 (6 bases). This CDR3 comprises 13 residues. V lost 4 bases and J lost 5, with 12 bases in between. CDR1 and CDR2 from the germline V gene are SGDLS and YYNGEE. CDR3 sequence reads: CASSIRTDTEAFF. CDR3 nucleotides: TGTGCCAGCAGCATAAGGACAGATACTGAAGCTTTCTTT. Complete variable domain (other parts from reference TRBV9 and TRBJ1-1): DSGVTQTPKHLITATGQRVTLRCSPRSGDLSVYWYQQSLDQGLQFLIQYYNGEERAKGNILERFSAQQFPDLHSELNLSSLELGDSALYFCASSIRTDTEAFFGQGTRLTVV.

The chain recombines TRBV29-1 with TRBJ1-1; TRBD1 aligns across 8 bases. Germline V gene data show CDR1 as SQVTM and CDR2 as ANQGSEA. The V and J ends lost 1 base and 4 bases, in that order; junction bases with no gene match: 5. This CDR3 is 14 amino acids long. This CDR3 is CSVEGQGAITEAFF. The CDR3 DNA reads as TGCAGCGTTGAAGGGCAGGGGGCTATCACTGAAGCTTTCTTT.

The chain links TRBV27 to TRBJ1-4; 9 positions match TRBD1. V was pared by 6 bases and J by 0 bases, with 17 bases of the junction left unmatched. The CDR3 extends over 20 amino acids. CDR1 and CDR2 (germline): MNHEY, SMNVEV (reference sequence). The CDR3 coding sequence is TGTGCCAGCAGCTCCCGGGACAGGGTCCGCGGGGGGGCAACTAATGAAAAACTGTTTTTT. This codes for CASSSRDRVRGGATNEKLFF. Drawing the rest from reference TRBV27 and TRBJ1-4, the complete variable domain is EAQVTQNPRYLITVTGKKLTVTCSQNMNHEYMSWYRQDPGLGLRQIYYSMNVEVTDKGDVPEGYKVSRKEKRNFPLILESPSPNQTSLYFCASSSRDRVRGGATNEKLFFGSGTQLSVL.

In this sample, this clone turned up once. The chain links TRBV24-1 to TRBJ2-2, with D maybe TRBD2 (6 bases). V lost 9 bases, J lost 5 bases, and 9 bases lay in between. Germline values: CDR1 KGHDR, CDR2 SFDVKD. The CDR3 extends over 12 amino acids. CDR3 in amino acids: CATEGGTGELFF. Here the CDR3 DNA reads TGTGCCACCGAAGGAGGGACCGGGGAGCTGTTTTTT.

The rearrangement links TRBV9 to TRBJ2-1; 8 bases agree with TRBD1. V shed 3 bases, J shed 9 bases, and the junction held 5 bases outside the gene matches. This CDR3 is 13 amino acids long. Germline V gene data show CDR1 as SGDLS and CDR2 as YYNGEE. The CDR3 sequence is CASSGTGGPEQFF. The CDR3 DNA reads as TGTGCCAGCAGCGGAACAGGGGGACCTGAGCAGTTCTTC.